Following are 15 T cell receptor beta chains from one sample sequenced in a study of neurological immune-mediated disorders. TCRdb fed the 5' RACE reads into MiXCR, producing one record per CDR3 protein. Of 84,000 or so distinct CDR3 sequences in the sample, about 9.3% are singletons; the top ten hold about 1.7%. Input material: PBMCs. These receptors originate from a man aged 40-50 years in good health.

This clonotype was detected ten times or more. In nucleotides, the CDR3 is TGTGCCAGCAGTTACGTGACAGGGGGCTGGGGGGAGACCCAGTACTTC. It codes for CASSYVTGGWGETQYF. This sequence joins TRBV6-5 and TRBJ2-5, with 10 nucleotides matching TRBD1. The germline V gene has CDR1 MNHEY and CDR2 SVGAGI. This CDR3 has 16 amino acids. The V and J ends lost 2 bases and 5 bases, in that order; junction bases with no gene match: 8.

This clonotype showed up many times. The rearrangement uses TRBV6-2 or TRBV6-3 and TRBJ2-7; 10 nucleotides match TRBD2. Germline values: CDR1 MNHEY, CDR2 SVGEGT. V was pared by 4 bases and J by 7 bases, with 7 bases of the junction left unmatched. The CDR3 totals 14 residues. The CDR3 nucleotides read TGTGCCAGCAGTTTCGGGACTAGCGTACGTGAGCAGTACTTC. Encoded protein: CASSFGTSVREQYF.

This clonotype was seen at least ten times. This sequence joins TRBV28 and TRBJ2-1; 12 bases are a match to TRBD2. The germline V gene encodes CDR1 MDHEN and CDR2 SYDVKM. The trim removed 5 bases at V and 15 bases at J, leaving 8 bases unmatched. This CDR3 has 13 residues. CDR3 DNA: TGTGCCAGCAGTCCCCTGGGACTAGCGGGCGCGTTCTTC. Its protein product is CASSPLGLAGAFF.

A remark on this clonotype: Possible read error: a much larger clone is one base away. The V gene is TRBV11-1, the J gene TRBJ2-2; D is unresolved. The CDR3 sequence is 13 residues long. In germline, CDR1 is SGHAT, CDR2 FQDESV (reference sequence). CDR3 in amino acids: CSSSLNLPGELFF. The CDR3 coding sequence is TGTTCCAGCAGCCTAAACCTCCCCGGGGAGCTGTTTTTT.

This clonotype was counted at least ten times. The chain carries TRBV7-3 and TRBJ2-1; 12 bases fit TRBD1. The CDR3 totals 15 residues. The trim removed 4 bases at V and 8 bases at J, leaving 6 bases unmatched. Germline assignment: CDR1 SGHTA and CDR2 FQGTGA. CDR3 residues: CASSSIGTGGDEQFF. The CDR3 DNA is TGTGCCAGCAGCTCCATCGGGACAGGGGGCGATGAGCAGTTCTTC.

Many counts were recorded for this clonotype. The V gene is TRBV25-1, the J gene TRBJ2-7, with a tentative D call TRBD2 (5 bases). Per germline, CDR1 MGHDK and CDR2 SYGVNS. The CDR3 has 11 amino acids. Trimming cost V 5 bases and J 4 bases, with 6 bases left between them. CDR3 in DNA: TGTGCCAGCAGTCGGGGTTACGAGCAGTACTTC. This translates into CASSRGYEQYF.

In this sample, this clonotype turned up a few times. This chain connects TRBV7-9 to TRBJ2-5; perhaps TRBD2 as D (6 bases). This CDR3 is 14 amino acids long. CDR1 is SEHNR and CDR2 is FQNEAQ in the germline V gene (reference sequence). V gave up 7 bases and J gave up 0 bases, with 12 bases separating them. Written as DNA, the CDR3 is TGTGCCAGCACCTTCGGGGGTTACCAAGAGACCCAGTACTTC. The encoded protein is CASTFGGYQETQYF.

Worth noting for this clonotype: It may be a read error: a sequence one base away is much more abundant. The J gene is TRBJ2-2, the V gene TRBV7-2, with D perhaps TRBD2 (5 bases). Per germline, CDR1 SGHTA and CDR2 FQGNSA. CDR3 length equals 12 residues. This CDR3 is CASSRFTGELYF. DNA of the CDR3: TGTGCCAGCAGCCGCTTCACCGGGGAGCTGTATTTT.

In this sample, this clonotype turned up many times. The chain combines TRBV5-1 with TRBJ2-1; 9 positions match TRBD1. The CDR3 length is 13 residues. The ends lost 7 bases at V and 9 bases at J; junction bases unmatched: 8. Germline CDR1 is SGHRS and CDR2 is YFSETQ. The CDR3 region has the DNA TGCGCCAGCGACCCGGGACAGGGAGGTGAGCAGTTCTTC. It yields the protein CASDPGQGGEQFF.

This clonotype showed up many times. The chain combines TRBV5-1 with TRBJ2-5; 7 bases match TRBD2. The V gene end was trimmed by 5 bases and the J gene end by 5 bases; junction bases not matched to a gene: 3. Germline values: CDR1 SGHRS, CDR2 YFSETQ. This CDR3 has 12 residues. This CDR3 reads CASRGGSETQYF. The CDR3 nucleotides are TGCGCCAGCAGGGGAGGGTCGGAGACCCAGTACTTC.

This clonotype was detected ten times or more. This chain joins TRBV10-3 and TRBJ2-7; D is undetermined. Trimming stripped 3 bases from V and 5 bases from J, with 8 bases between. Germline CDR1 is ENHRY and CDR2 is SYGVKD. The CDR3 contains 12 residues. DNA for the CDR3: TGTGCCATCAGTGACCTTGGGGACGAGCAGTACTTC. It encodes CAISDLGDEQYF.

A word on this clonotype: Compared with germline, one end of the junction differs, possibly owing to a read error. This chain links TRBV19 with TRBJ2-3; D uncertain. The CDR3 sequence is 12 residues long. From germline, CDR1 is LNHDA and CDR2 SQIVND (reference sequence). The CDR3 spells CVSRQSTDTQYF. DNA of the CDR3: TGTGTCAGTCGTCAGAGCACAGATACGCAGTATTTT.

This clonotype has a count of ten or more. V is TRBV20-1 and J is TRBJ2-7, with TRBD1 as a possible D gene (6 bases). The CDR3 runs 15 residues. CDR1 is DFQATT, CDR2 SNEGSKA, per germline (reference sequence). V was shortened by 6 bases and J by 1 base, with 19 bases between the two germline ends. The CDR3 reads CSAKPFRDTSYEQYF. CDR3 in DNA: TGCAGTGCCAAACCATTCCGGGACACGTCCTACGAGCAGTACTTC.

This clonotype appeared many times. CDR3 protein: CASSPDTQYF. CDR3 DNA sequence: TGTGCCAGCAGCCCAGATACGCAGTATTTT. This rearrangement joins TRBV12-3 or TRBV12-4 to TRBJ2-3; D gene uncertain. Trimming stripped 6 bases from V and 4 bases from J, with 2 bases between. The CDR3 contains 10 residues.

Points on this clonotype: This could be a read error, since a much larger clone is one nucleotide away. The chain combines TRBV6-1 with TRBJ1-4, with 8 bases that match TRBD1. CDR1 is MNHNS, CDR2 SASEGT, per germline. CDR3 length equals 14 residues. The CDR3 DNA reads as TGTGCCAGCAATGCAGGGGGCGGAAATGAAAAACGGTTTTTT. Translation gives CASNAGGGNEKRFF.